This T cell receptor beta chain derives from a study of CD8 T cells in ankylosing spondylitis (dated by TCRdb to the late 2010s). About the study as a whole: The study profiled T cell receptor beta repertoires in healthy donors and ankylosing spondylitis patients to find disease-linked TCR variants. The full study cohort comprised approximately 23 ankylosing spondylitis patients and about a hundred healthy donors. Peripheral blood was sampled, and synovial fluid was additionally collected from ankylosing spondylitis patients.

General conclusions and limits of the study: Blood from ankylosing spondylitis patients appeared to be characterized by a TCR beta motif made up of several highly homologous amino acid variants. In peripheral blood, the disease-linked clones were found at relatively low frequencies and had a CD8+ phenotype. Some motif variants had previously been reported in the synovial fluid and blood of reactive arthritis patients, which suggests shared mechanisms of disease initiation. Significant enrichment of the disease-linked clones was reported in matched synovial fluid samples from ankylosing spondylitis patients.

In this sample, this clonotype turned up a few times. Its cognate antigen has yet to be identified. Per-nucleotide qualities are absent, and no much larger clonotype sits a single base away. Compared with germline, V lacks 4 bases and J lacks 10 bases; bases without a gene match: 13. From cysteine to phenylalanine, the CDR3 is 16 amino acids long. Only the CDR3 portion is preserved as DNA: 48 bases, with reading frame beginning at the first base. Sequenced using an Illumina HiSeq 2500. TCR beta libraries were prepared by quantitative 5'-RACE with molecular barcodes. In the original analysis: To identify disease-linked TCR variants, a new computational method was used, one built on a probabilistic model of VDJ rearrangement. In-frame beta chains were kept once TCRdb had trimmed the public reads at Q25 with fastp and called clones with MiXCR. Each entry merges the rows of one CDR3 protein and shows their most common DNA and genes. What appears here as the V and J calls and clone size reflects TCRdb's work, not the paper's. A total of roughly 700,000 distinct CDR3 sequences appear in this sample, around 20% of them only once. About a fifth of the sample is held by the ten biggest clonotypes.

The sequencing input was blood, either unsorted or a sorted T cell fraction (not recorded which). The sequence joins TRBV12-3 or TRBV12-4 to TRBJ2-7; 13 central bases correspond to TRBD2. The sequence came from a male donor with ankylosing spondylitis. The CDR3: CASSSSPGLAGLFQYF. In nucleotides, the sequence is TGTGCCAGCAGTTCCTCCCCGGGACTAGCGGGGCTATTCCAGTACTTC.